This is a list of T cell receptor beta chains from one sample in a study of shared clonotypes between healthy human individuals. Clones were sequenced by immunoSEQ multiplex PCR, and TCRdb holds only the in-frame ones, with some missing. The repertoire includes about 2.3 million clones, about 90% of them detected once, and around 0.35% sits in the top ten. The sequenced sample was naive CD4+ T cells from PBMCs. The receptor source for this set is a man between 18 and 29 years old in good health. Some clones in this sample may be carry-over from other donors' samples. CDR3s include the opening cysteine and the closing phenylalanine or tryptophan. The D gene is left open where the match is weak. A row's size may be missing; if present it is once, few, many or a size class.

clone size	J gene	D gene	V gene	CDR3 protein	CDR3 DNA
-	TRBJ2-7	-	TRBV18	CASSREDNFYEQYF	TGTGCCAGCTCACGAGAGGACAATTTCTACGAGCAGTACTTC
once	TRBJ1-4	-	TRBV4-1	CASSQAVGGGYEKLFF	TGCGCCAGCAGCCAGGCGGTTGGGGGGGGGTACGAAAAACTGTTTTTT
-	TRBJ1-1	-	TRBV5-1	CASSPPPGPGDF	TGCGCCAGCAGCCCACCACCGGGGCCCGGGGACTTT
-	TRBJ1-3	-	TRBV28	CASTETDRSGNTIYF	TGTGCCAGCACAGAGACAGACCGCTCTGGAAACACCATATATTTT
few	TRBJ2-2	-	TRBV7-9	CASGLHSGELFF	TGTGCCAGCGGGCTTCATTCCGGGGAGCTGTTTTTT
-	TRBJ2-1	-	TRBV7-6	CASSLLSAAAQEGYNEQFF	TGTGCCAGCAGCTTATTATCAGCGGCAGCCCAGGAGGGTTACAATGAGCAGTTCTTC
-	TRBJ2-1	TRBD2	TRBV28	CASSLVRILAGLAGEGAYNEQFF	TGTGCCAGCAGTTTAGTTCGGATATTGGCGGGACTAGCGGGAGAAGGAGCCTACAATGAGCAGTTCTTC
-	TRBJ1-4	-	TRBV7-6	CASSSTETEKLFF	TGTGCCAGCAGCTCTACTGAGACTGAAAAACTGTTTTTT
-	TRBJ2-3	-	TRBV6-6	CASSLRRDTQYF	TGTGCCAGCAGCCTCCGAAGGGATACGCAGTATTTT
-	TRBJ1-1	TRBD1	TRBV6-5	CASSYSGQGVTEAFF	TGTGCCAGCAGTTACTCGGGACAGGGGGTAACTGAAGCTTTCTTT
-	TRBJ2-1	TRBD2	TRBV18	CASSPNPGEGKAYNEQFF	TGTGCCAGCTCACCAAATCCCGGGGAGGGGAAGGCCTACAATGAGCAGTTCTTC
-	TRBJ2-2	-	TRBV28	CASSHIGQGYGGELFF	TGTGCCAGCAGCCATATTGGCCAGGGTTATGGCGGGGAGCTGTTTTTT
-	TRBJ2-7	-	TRBV7-9	CASSPTAYEQYF	TGTGCCAGCAGCCCGACAGCATACGAGCAGTACTTC
-	TRBJ1-1	-	TRBV9	CASSVEGSEAFF	TGTGCCAGCAGCGTAGAGGGATCTGAAGCTTTCTTT
-	TRBJ2-5	TRBD1	TRBV5-1	CASSPGQAKQETQYF	TGCGCCAGCAGCCCGGGACAGGCGAAACAAGAGACCCAGTACTTC
-	TRBJ1-5	TRBD1	TRBV19	CATGQGESVQPQHF	TGTGCCACCGGACAGGGGGAGTCCGTTCAGCCCCAGCATTTT
-	TRBJ2-1	TRBD2	TRBV7-9	CASSLVRVPSGSYNEQFF	TGTGCCAGCAGCTTAGTTCGGGTTCCTAGCGGTTCCTACAATGAGCAGTTCTTC
-	TRBJ1-3	-	TRBV25-1	CASSDTRGASGNTIYF	TGTGCCAGCAGTGACACCAGGGGAGCGTCTGGAAACACCATATATTTT
-	TRBJ2-3	-	TRBV5-1	CASSLDISSGAQYF	TGCGCCAGCAGCTTGGATATCTCGAGCGGAGCGCAGTATTTT
-	TRBJ2-7	TRBD2	TRBV9	CASSPGTSSYEQYF	TGTGCCAGCAGCCCCGGGACTAGCTCCTACGAGCAGTACTTC
-	TRBJ2-3	-	TRBV15	CATSRGEDTQYF	TGTGCCACCAGCAGAGGGGAGGATACGCAGTATTTT
once	TRBJ2-7	TRBD1	TRBV7-9	CASSLGNTHRGVEQYF	TGTGCCAGCAGCTTGGGTAATACTCACAGGGGGGTCGAGCAGTACTTC
few	TRBJ1-2	TRBD1	TRBV28	CATPDRGYGYTF	TGTGCCACCCCTGACAGGGGCTATGGCTACACCTTC
-	TRBJ1-5	-	TRBV2	CASRQTGYSNQPQHF	TGTGCCAGCAGACAAACAGGCTATAGCAATCAGCCCCAGCATTTT
-	TRBJ2-6	-	TRBV4-3	CASSQDTGPPTGANVLTF	TGCGCCAGCAGCCAAGATACGGGACCTCCTACTGGGGCCAACGTCCTGACTTTC
once	TRBJ2-3	-	TRBV7-8	CASSPDRTHLTDTQYF	TGTGCCAGCAGCCCGGACCGGACGCACCTCACAGATACGCAGTATTTT
-	TRBJ1-5	TRBD1	TRBV19	CASSMMGQGITQPQHF	TGTGCCAGTAGTATGATGGGACAGGGGATAACTCAGCCCCAGCATTTT
-	TRBJ1-2	-	TRBV5-1	CASSFEAASGYGYTF	TGCGCCAGCAGCTTTGAGGCGGCTTCAGGGTATGGCTACACCTTC
-	TRBJ2-2	-	TRBV19	CASSKGRETGELFF	TGTGCCAGTAGTAAAGGCAGGGAGACCGGGGAGCTGTTTTTT
once	TRBJ1-1	-	TRBV9	CASSVEGQATEAFF	TGTGCCAGCAGCGTAGAGGGGCAGGCCACTGAAGCTTTCTTT
-	TRBJ1-2	-	TRBV27	CASSSQPNYGYTF	TGTGCCAGCAGTTCTCAGCCGAACTATGGCTACACCTTC
many	TRBJ1-3	-	TRBV4-3	CASSQATPGLGDTIYF	TGCGCCAGCAGCCAGGCAACACCGGGACTGGGAGACACCATATATTTT
-	TRBJ1-4	-	TRBV5-1	CASSGAATNEKLFF	TGCGCCAGCAGTGGCGCTGCAACTAATGAAAAACTGTTTTTT
-	TRBJ2-5	-	TRBV28	CASSPPGTGQETQYF	TGTGCCAGCAGTCCCCCGGGAACTGGCCAAGAGACCCAGTACTTC
-	TRBJ2-6	TRBD2	TRBV10-3	CAISESSGSIGANVLTF	TGTGCCATCAGTGAGTCTAGCGGGAGTATAGGGGCCAACGTCCTGACTTTC
-	TRBJ2-1	-	TRBV14	CASSQDQGTPEFF	TGTGCCAGCAGCCAAGATCAGGGGACACCTGAGTTCTTC
-	TRBJ1-2	-	TRBV7-3	CASSQQDGANYGYTF	TGTGCCAGCAGCCAACAGGACGGGGCTAACTATGGCTACACCTTC
few	TRBJ1-1	-	TRBV6-5	CASSYRGNTEAFF	TGTGCCAGCAGTTATAGGGGGAACACTGAAGCTTTCTTT
-	TRBJ1-2	-	TRBV15	CATSARSGANGYTF	TGTGCCACCAGCGCTCGTTCGGGGGCGAATGGCTACACCTTC